This T cell receptor beta chain comes out of a study of T cell repertoires in cytomegalovirus infection. Only a few counts were recorded for this clonotype. Its cognate antigen is unknown. TCRdb passed the reads through MiXCR, listing each CDR3 protein once. The sample has some 600,000 distinct CDR3 sequences; around 24% are singletons. General study findings and limits: The study identified carriers of CMV plus the relevant HLA from cumulative public TCR beta family frequency. HLA-C-restricted CMV clonotypes gave the most frequent clonotype in two of eight donors.

V lost 5 bases to trimming and J lost 6 bases, with 8 bases between them. Germline CDR1 and CDR2: SGHTA and FQGTGA. This CDR3 comprises 12 residues. The gene calls are TRBV7-3 and TRBJ2-1; D is ambiguous. The material sequenced was CD8+ T cells from PBMCs. The receptor was isolated from a human donor in good health (CMV status not recorded). Some clones in this sample may be carry-over from other donors' samples. The CDR3 coding sequence is TGTGCCAGCAGCCCAATGGGCAATGAGCAGTTCTTC. It translates to CASSPMGNEQFF.